This TCR beta chain was captured in a study of T cell responses to AZD1222 COVID-19 vaccine. Looking at the study overall: Second-dose groups at about 4 or about 12 weeks were pooled.

Germline CDR1 is KGHSH and CDR2 is LQKENI. Trimming pared 1 base from V and 6 bases from J, leaving 9 bases between. The CDR3 has 13 residues. Clones were sequenced by immunoSEQ multiplex PCR, and TCRdb holds only the in-frame ones, with some missing. Among 73,000 or so clones listed, approximately 88% were seen once. This receptor was taken from an adult in good health. The material sequenced was peripheral blood, taken on day 0 of AZD1222 vaccination. The V and J genes are TRBV18 and TRBJ2-5; D is possibly TRBD2 (6 bases). CDR3 in amino acids: CASSPQAGQTQYF. CDR3 DNA: TGTGCCAGCTCACCACAGGCGGGGCAGACCCAGTACTTC.